The clone carrying this T cell receptor beta chain has a count of ten or more. The data belong to a study of Graves' ophthalmopathy and Graves' hyperthyroidism. Turning to the study itself: Hyperthyroidism was classified as stable if no ophthalmopathy occurred within 18 months of follow-up.

For repertoire sequencing, the TCR beta CDR3 regions were amplified from RNA transcripts. RT-PCR was first run with HTBI primers, then multiplex PCR in a second round. Each CDR3 protein gets one entry after TCRdb re-called the multiplex PCR reads with MiXCR. The sample has a few hundred thousand distinct CDR3 sequences, under 45% seen once. Germline V lookup: CDR1 MNHEY, CDR2 SMNVEV (reference sequence). Between the trimmed V and J ends, which lost 1 base and 1 base, there was a span of 10 bases. The CDR3 sequence is 15 residues long. The material sequenced was peripheral blood or thyroid tissue (not recorded which). This receptor was taken from an adult man with Graves' hyperthyroidism. The chain is built from TRBV27 and TRBJ1-2, with D possibly being TRBD1 (5 bases). The CDR3, as DNA: TGTGCCAGCAGTTTATACCCGACAGTTAACTATGGCTACACCTTC. This sequence encodes CASSLYPTVNYGYTF.